This T cell receptor beta chain was captured by sequencing in a study of cytomegalovirus exposure and HLA in healthy donors (dated by TCRdb to 2016 to 2017). In terms of the full investigation: An earlier analysis of under 600 of the donors reported about 250 Gb of sequence data and 100 million to 130 million unique TCR beta sequences from some 180 million T cells. Genome-wide SNP genotypes for about three fifths of the roughly 670 donors were used in a later genetic analysis, which treated that subset as a discovery cohort. Among some 410 genotyped donors of the cohort, an average of approximately 230,000 unique TCR beta nucleotide sequences were sequenced per donor, roughly 20% of them non-productive. The number of typed donors differed by locus: roughly 620-630 for A, B, C, DRB1 and DQB1; 500 to 550 for DQA1; 606 for DPA1; and roughly 490 for DPB1. The later analysis used no new phenotypic data to find candidate immune exposures, relying instead on TCR beta sequences and their occurrence across donors. In an earlier analysis of 550 to 700 of the donors, high-throughput TCR beta sequencing was used to judge whether each TCR beta V gene segment behaved as functional or pseudogenic. The study profiled the T cell repertoires of under 850 subjects by immunosequencing and related them to cytomegalovirus serostatus. Donor age, sex, ethnicity and CMV serostatus were collected together with the repertoire data. About 310 gigabases of sequencing data and approximately 80 million unique TCR sequences were included in an early release covering several hundred HLA-typed donors. Because of strong linkage in the cohort, four to six DR-DQ haplotypes were treated as single units for association and clustering. Every discovery cohort repertoire had been produced on one sequencing platform. The study aimed to test whether signatures of past pathogen exposure could be identified by cataloging public T cell receptors. HLA typing included class I and class II loci at four-digit resolution. Among the approximately 400 genotyped donors, roughly 80% belonged to the genetic ancestry cluster associated with self-reported Caucasian donors. To study patterns of TCR occurrence, a later analysis re-analyzed previously published TCR beta repertoires from just over 650 donors and added high-resolution HLA genotyping. A separate validation cohort of more than 100 different subjects was used in addition to the roughly 670-subject first cohort. To predict cytomegalovirus infection status, the study combined high-throughput TCR immunosequencing, statistical association of individual TCRs with disease status, and machine learning.

The cohort was made up of around 720 healthy bone marrow donors. All cohort members were sampled while nominally healthy, although unrecorded immune exposures were likely present. The donor was CMV seropositive and was included in the group of 290 or so seropositive cohort members. A peripheral blood sample was provided by each donor, and peripheral blood mononuclear cells were used for TCR beta sequencing. Genomic DNA extraction from the blood cell samples was performed with the Qiagen DNeasy Blood Extraction Kit. The CDR3 starts with the cysteine, ends with the phenylalanine, and has 16 residues. The DNA shown is the 48-base CDR3, in frame from base 1. CDR1 and CDR2, per the germline V gene, are LGHNA and YNFKEQ. Trimming accounts for 5 bases at V and 0 bases at J, while the number of junction bases matched to no gene is 7. Remarks on this clone: The clone's antigen remains unknown. No base qualities exist here, and no much larger clone lies one base off it.

Receptors were amplified or captured by the immunoSEQ multiplex PCR assay. A mixture of 60 forward primers for TCR Vbeta segments and 13 reverse primers for TCR Jbeta segments was used in the multiplex PCR. The CDR3 region of rearranged TCR beta genes was amplified from genomic DNA by a multiplex PCR assay. The amplified TCR beta libraries were sequenced on the Illumina HiSeq System as 87-base-pair reads. In the original analysis: A later analysis counted about 80 million unique TCR beta chains across the roughly 700 repertoires, and some 11 million of these chains were shared by at least two donors. To remove PCR and sequencing errors, raw reads were error-corrected and collapsed into unique sequences using a nearest-neighbor algorithm that merged closely related sequences. CDR3 sequences were aligned to IMGT reference sequences to assign V, D and J gene segments. Each retained sequence needed at least a six-nucleotide match to both a V gene segment and a J gene segment. Rearrangements were classified as productive when the CDR3 lacked stop codons and remained in frame with V and J, and all other rearrangements were classified as non-productive. CDR3 was defined by IMGT convention, running from the second conserved V-encoded cysteine to the conserved J-encoded phenylalanine. The earlier analysis of about 610 of the donors excluded sequences that lacked an unambiguous match to a single V gene segment. In an earlier analysis of approximately 500 of the donors, a V segment was called functional when productive rearrangements were above 56.7%, and segregating when the standard deviation between donors exceeded 5%. A statistical classification framework was developed to diagnose cytomegalovirus status using the catalog of TCR beta chain sequences. A later analysis assigned V and J genes by comparing TCR nucleotide sequences with IMGT/GENE-DB human TR gene sequences. The TCRdist pipeline was used in a later analysis to assign CDR3 sequences and most-parsimonious VDJ recombination scenarios. In a later analysis, each TCR beta chain was defined by its CDR3 amino acid sequence together with its V-gene family, and reads without a unique V-gene family were excluded. In a later analysis, several hundred highly shared, low-generation-probability nucleotide sequences were removed to address suspected cross-contamination and a sequencing artifact. In a later analysis, a clonal expansion index was calculated for each public chain from normalized within-repertoire ranks of inferred template counts. Generation probabilities in a later analysis came from a VDJ recombination model fitted to out-of-frame rearrangements, and those results were checked against IGoR. In a later analysis, hypergeometric tests were used to score TCR-TCR, TCR-HLA and TCR-CMV co-occurrence, with a repertoire-size bias correction applied to TCR pairs. A later analysis estimated false discovery rates by permuting HLA or CMV assignments 20 times. In a later analysis, co-occurring TCRs were grouped using DBSCAN, with TCRdist sequence similarity added in when clustering inside HLA-allele-positive subsets. Repertoires with fewer than 30,000 or more than 120,000 public chains were left out of co-occurrence clustering, as were about five repertoires with anomalous nucleotide sharing. The immuneACCESS repertoire file appears here via TCRdb, limited to in-frame rearrangements. These files lack a portion of the clones; in checked studies, under half of the deficit traces to unresolved V genes, and the cause of the others is not known. V and J calls and clone size come straight from that table; D and trimming were deduced from the DNA. The sample yields some 150,000 clones; roughly 80% were counted once. The ten largest clones represent approximately 6.2% of the sample.

Overall study results and their limits: In a later analysis, HLA-associated TCR beta chains showed more clonal expansion and lower generation probabilities than non-associated chains that were equally common. When HLA alleles, especially DR and DQ, strongly co-occurred, attributing TCR associations to individual alleles was difficult. Immune exposure information for the cohort was limited to CMV serostatus. An association between a missense DCLRE1C variant and V-gene and J-gene trimming of TCR beta chains was found in a later genetic analysis and replicated in an independent cohort. Compared with the roughly 600-donor mean, donors in an Asian-associated ancestry cluster had fewer N-insertions in productive TCRs, according to a later genetic analysis. Because HLA typing was missing for some donors at each locus, association tests included only the typed subset. Presence/absence analyses assumed roughly uniform sequencing depth across donors, an assumption that may not hold. A further reported finding was that TCR beta sequences accurately predicted the HLA-A and HLA-B alleles for most subjects in the first cohort. The authors suggested that the approach could potentially be generalized to other disease states and immunological phenotypes. An earlier analysis of approximately 570 of the donors showed that most TCR beta V segments appeared in productive rearrangements either about 90% or about 30% of the time, which broadly matched IMGT annotations. The study gave a list of about 170 TCR beta chains associated with cytomegalovirus. Specific HLA alleles were associated with over 15,000 TCR beta sequences at a false discovery rate of 0.05 in a later analysis. In a later analysis, most CMV-associated TCR beta chains were found to appear HLA-restricted, with HLA associations seemingly driven largely by CMV exposure. The 87-base-pair reads could not distinguish some IMGT-functional V segments, including TRBV6-2 and TRBV6-3, so those segments were excluded. This cohort had only TCR beta chains sequenced, and the lack of alpha or paired-chain data limited which features could be detected. Because counts were too low, seventeen rarely observed V segments, including chromosome 9 orphons, were left out of the earlier analysis of 587 of the donors. The sequencing pipeline was judged likely to have produced a cluster of highly shared sequence variants as a technical artifact. A later analysis reported that several top co-occurrence clusters appeared linked to parvovirus B19, influenza, CMV and Epstein-Barr virus. In both the original and validation cohorts, the classifier was reported to diagnose cytomegalovirus status with high specificity and sensitivity. While some public TCRs were present in many individuals, most TCR sequences turned up only very rarely across donors. In vitro tests confirmed that a few of the cytomegalovirus-associated TCR beta chains recognize cytomegalovirus antigens. Correlated functional status among segregating V segments might reflect linkage disequilibrium, but an unknown experimental factor could not be ruled out. In a later analysis, TCR association rates were found to vary across HLA loci, with the most associated TCRs seen for DRB1 alleles and the fewest for HLA-C alleles.

The sequenced material came from PBMCs. The chain is made from TRBV4-2 and TRBJ1-5; TRBD1 fits 7 bases in the junction. The sequence was collected from a man aged 40-55 years in good health and CMV-seropositive. The CDR3 in this case is CASSNTGDFSNQPQHF. The nucleotides are TGTGCCAGCAGCAATACAGGGGACTTTAGCAATCAGCCCCAGCATTTT.